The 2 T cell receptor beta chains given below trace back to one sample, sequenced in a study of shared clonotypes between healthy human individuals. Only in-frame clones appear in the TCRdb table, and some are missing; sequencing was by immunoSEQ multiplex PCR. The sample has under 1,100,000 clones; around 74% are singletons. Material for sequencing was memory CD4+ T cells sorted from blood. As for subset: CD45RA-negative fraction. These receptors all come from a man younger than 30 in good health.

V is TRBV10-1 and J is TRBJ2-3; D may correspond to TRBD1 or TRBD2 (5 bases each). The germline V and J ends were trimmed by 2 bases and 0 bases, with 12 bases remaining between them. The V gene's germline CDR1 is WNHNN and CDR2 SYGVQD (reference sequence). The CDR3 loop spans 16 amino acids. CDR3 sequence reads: CASSEAGAGSTDTQYF. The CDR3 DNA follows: TGCGCCAGCAGTGAGGCCGGGGCTGGTAGCACAGATACGCAGTATTTT.

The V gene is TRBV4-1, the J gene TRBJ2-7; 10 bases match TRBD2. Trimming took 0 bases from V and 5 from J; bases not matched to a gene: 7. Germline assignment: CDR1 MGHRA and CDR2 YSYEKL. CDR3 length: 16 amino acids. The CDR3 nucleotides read TGCGCCAGCAGCCAAGATCCTAGCGGGAGTGGTCACGAGCAGTACTTC. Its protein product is CASSQDPSGSGHEQYF.